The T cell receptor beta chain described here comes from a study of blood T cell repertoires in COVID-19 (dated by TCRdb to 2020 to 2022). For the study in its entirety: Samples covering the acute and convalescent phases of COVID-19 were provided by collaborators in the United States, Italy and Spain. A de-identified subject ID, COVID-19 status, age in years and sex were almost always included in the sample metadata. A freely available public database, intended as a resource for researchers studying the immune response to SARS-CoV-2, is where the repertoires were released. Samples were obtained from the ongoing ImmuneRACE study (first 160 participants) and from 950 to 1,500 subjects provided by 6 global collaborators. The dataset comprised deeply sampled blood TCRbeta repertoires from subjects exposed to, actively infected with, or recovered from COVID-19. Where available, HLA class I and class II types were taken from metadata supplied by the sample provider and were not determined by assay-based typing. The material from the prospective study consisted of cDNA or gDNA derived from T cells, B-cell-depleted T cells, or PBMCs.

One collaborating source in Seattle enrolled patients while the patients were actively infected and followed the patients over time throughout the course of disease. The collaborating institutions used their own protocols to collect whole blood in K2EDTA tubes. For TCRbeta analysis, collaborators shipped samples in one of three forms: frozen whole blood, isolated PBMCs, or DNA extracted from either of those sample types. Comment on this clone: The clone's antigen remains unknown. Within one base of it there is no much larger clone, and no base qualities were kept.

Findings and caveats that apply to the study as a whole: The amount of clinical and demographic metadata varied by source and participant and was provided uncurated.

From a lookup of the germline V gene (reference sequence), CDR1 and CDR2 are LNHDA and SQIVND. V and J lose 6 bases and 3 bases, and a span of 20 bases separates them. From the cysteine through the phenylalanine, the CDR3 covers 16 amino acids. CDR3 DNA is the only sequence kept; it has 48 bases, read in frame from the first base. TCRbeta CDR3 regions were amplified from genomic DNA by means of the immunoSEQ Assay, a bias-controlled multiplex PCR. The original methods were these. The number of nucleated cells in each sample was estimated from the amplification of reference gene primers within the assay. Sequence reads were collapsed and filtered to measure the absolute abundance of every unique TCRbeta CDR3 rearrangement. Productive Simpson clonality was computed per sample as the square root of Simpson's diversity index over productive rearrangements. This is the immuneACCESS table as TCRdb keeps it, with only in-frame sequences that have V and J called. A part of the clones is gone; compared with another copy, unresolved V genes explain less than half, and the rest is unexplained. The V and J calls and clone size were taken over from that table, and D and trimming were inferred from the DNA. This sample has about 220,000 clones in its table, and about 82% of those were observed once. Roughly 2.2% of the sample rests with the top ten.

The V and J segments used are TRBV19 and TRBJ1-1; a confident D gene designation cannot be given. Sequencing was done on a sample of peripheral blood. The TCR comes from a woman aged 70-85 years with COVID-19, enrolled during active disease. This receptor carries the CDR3 CASRHRGGVGDTEAFF. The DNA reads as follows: TGTGCCAGTAGACACCGCGGTGGGGTCGGGGACACTGAAGCTTTCTTT.